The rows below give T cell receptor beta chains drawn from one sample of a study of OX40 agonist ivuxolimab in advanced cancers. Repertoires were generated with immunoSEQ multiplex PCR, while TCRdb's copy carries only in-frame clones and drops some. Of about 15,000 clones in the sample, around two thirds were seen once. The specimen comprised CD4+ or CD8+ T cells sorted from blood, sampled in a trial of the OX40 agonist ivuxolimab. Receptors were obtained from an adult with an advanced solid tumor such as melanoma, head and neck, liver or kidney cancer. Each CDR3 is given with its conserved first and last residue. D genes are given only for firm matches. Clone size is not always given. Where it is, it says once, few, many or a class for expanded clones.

CDR3nt: TGTGCCAGCAGTTACTCGACAGGGGAGGGATACGAGCAGTACTTC
CDR3aa: CASSYSTGEGYEQYF
v_gene: TRBV6-5
abundance: .
j_gene: TRBJ2-7
d_gene: .

CDR3nt: TGTGCCAGCAGCTTAGTTGGGGGGAGTCAGCCCCAGCATTTT
CDR3aa: CASSLVGGSQPQHF
v_gene: TRBV7-9
abundance: .
j_gene: TRBJ1-5
d_gene: .

CDR3nt: TGTGCCAGCTCCTACACTACCTTCGAGGCAGGAAACACCATATATTTT
CDR3aa: CASSYTTFEAGNTIYF
v_gene: TRBV18
abundance: medium-sized
j_gene: TRBJ1-3
d_gene: .

CDR3nt: TGTGCCAGCAGCCCGACAGGGGTATATAATCCACCCCTCCACTTT
CDR3aa: CASSPTGVYNPPLHF
v_gene: TRBV7-9
abundance: .
j_gene: TRBJ1-6
d_gene: TRBD1

CDR3nt: TGTGCTAGTGGTTTTTCCCCCTCGTCGGGGGCCCACGAGCAGTACTTC
CDR3aa: CASGFSPSSGAHEQYF
v_gene: TRBV12-5
abundance: .
j_gene: TRBJ2-7
d_gene: .

CDR3nt: TGTGCCAGCAGCTCCCGCCTGGGAGGTCTAAACTATGGCTACACCTTC
CDR3aa: CASSSRLGGLNYGYTF
v_gene: TRBV9
abundance: .
j_gene: TRBJ1-2
d_gene: .

CDR3nt: TGTGCCTGGTCCTATAATTCACCCCTCCACTTT
CDR3aa: CAWSYNSPLHF
v_gene: TRBV30
abundance: .
j_gene: TRBJ1-6
d_gene: .

CDR3nt: TGTGCCAGCAGCCCCGTCGTAAGGCCCGAGACCCAGTACTTC
CDR3aa: CASSPVVRPETQYF
v_gene: TRBV27
abundance: .
j_gene: TRBJ2-5
d_gene: .

CDR3nt: TGTGCCAGCACCGGACGGCAGGGAATCACCGGGGAGCTGTTTTTT
CDR3aa: CASTGRQGITGELFF
v_gene: TRBV2
abundance: .
j_gene: TRBJ2-2
d_gene: .

CDR3nt: TGCAGCGGGCAGACAGCGGGGACCAGCACAGATACGCAGTATTTT
CDR3aa: CSGQTAGTSTDTQYF
v_gene: TRBV29-1
abundance: .
j_gene: TRBJ2-3
d_gene: TRBD2

CDR3nt: TGTGCCAGCAGCTTAGGACTAGCCAATGAGCAGTTCTTC
CDR3aa: CASSLGLANEQFF
v_gene: TRBV7-7
abundance: medium-sized
j_gene: TRBJ2-1
d_gene: TRBD2

CDR3nt: TGTGCCAGCAGCTTAGACTCGCCCACGAATGAGCAGTTCTTC
CDR3aa: CASSLDSPTNEQFF
v_gene: TRBV7-6
abundance: .
j_gene: TRBJ2-1
d_gene: .

CDR3nt: TGTGCCAGCAGCGTAGTAGCGGAACCCACAGATACGCAGTATTTT
CDR3aa: CASSVVAEPTDTQYF
v_gene: TRBV9
abundance: .
j_gene: TRBJ2-3
d_gene: .

CDR3nt: TGTGCCAGCAGCGGTTCCGGGACAGGGGATTACGAGCAGTACTTC
CDR3aa: CASSGSGTGDYEQYF
v_gene: TRBV9
abundance: .
j_gene: TRBJ2-7
d_gene: TRBD1

CDR3nt: TGTGCCAGCACCTCCAGGGGAGGGCAAGAGACCCAGTACTTC
CDR3aa: CASTSRGGQETQYF
v_gene: TRBV13
abundance: .
j_gene: TRBJ2-5
d_gene: .

CDR3nt: TGTGCCAGCAGTTCAGGGACATCATACACCGGGGAGCTGTTTTTT
CDR3aa: CASSSGTSYTGELFF
v_gene: TRBV28
abundance: once
j_gene: TRBJ2-2
d_gene: .

CDR3nt: TGTGCCAGCAGCTCTCGGACACTGACTTACGAGCAGTACTTC
CDR3aa: CASSSRTLTYEQYF
v_gene: TRBV13
abundance: .
j_gene: TRBJ2-7
d_gene: .

CDR3nt: TGTGCCAGCAGTCCCTCGGGGACCTACGAGCAGTACTTC
CDR3aa: CASSPSGTYEQYF
v_gene: TRBV28
abundance: .
j_gene: TRBJ2-7
d_gene: .

CDR3nt: TGTGCCAGCAGCTTGGAACTAGCGGGGGGCAGGGAGACCCAGTACTTC
CDR3aa: CASSLELAGGRETQYF
v_gene: TRBV5-5
abundance: .
j_gene: TRBJ2-5
d_gene: TRBD2

CDR3nt: TGTGCCAGTAGTATACGACCTGGGGGCGCGGTTGGCTACACCTTC
CDR3aa: CASSIRPGGAVGYTF
v_gene: TRBV19
abundance: .
j_gene: TRBJ1-2
d_gene: .

CDR3nt: TGTGCCAGCAGCTACGGGGAAGGTCTCCTTGGGGAAAAACTGTTTTTT
CDR3aa: CASSYGEGLLGEKLFF
v_gene: TRBV7-6
abundance: few
j_gene: TRBJ1-4
d_gene: .

CDR3nt: TGTGCCAGCAGTTACTCGGGGTCTGGGGCCAACGTCCTGACTTTC
CDR3aa: CASSYSGSGANVLTF
v_gene: TRBV6-5
abundance: medium-sized
j_gene: TRBJ2-6
d_gene: .

CDR3nt: TGCGCCAGCAGCCAGGAACTAGCGGGGGGTCCCTACGAGCAGTACTTC
CDR3aa: CASSQELAGGPYEQYF
v_gene: TRBV4-3
abundance: .
j_gene: TRBJ2-7
d_gene: TRBD2

CDR3nt: TGTGCCAGCAGTGAAGGGGGAGGTAATTCACCCCTCCACTTT
CDR3aa: CASSEGGGNSPLHF
v_gene: TRBV6-5
abundance: .
j_gene: TRBJ1-6
d_gene: .

CDR3nt: TGTGCCAGTTGGGGTTCCCTCTACACAGATACGCAGTATTTT
CDR3aa: CASWGSLYTDTQYF
v_gene: TRBV27
abundance: .
j_gene: TRBJ2-3
d_gene: .

CDR3nt: TGTGCCAGCAGTTTGAGCAGGGAAGGTAATCAGCCCCAGCATTTT
CDR3aa: CASSLSREGNQPQHF
v_gene: TRBV28
abundance: .
j_gene: TRBJ1-5
d_gene: .

CDR3nt: TGTGCCAGCAGCCTAGTCAGGGGGGAAGAGACCCAGTACTTC
CDR3aa: CASSLVRGEETQYF
v_gene: TRBV5-4
abundance: .
j_gene: TRBJ2-5
d_gene: .

CDR3nt: TGTGCCAGCAGCCCCGGACAGGGGGACTACGAGCAGTACTTC
CDR3aa: CASSPGQGDYEQYF
v_gene: TRBV4-2
abundance: medium-sized
j_gene: TRBJ2-7
d_gene: TRBD1

CDR3nt: TGTGCCAGCAGTTACTCGGCGGGGGGTGCGGATACGCAGTATTTT
CDR3aa: CASSYSAGGADTQYF
v_gene: TRBV6-5
abundance: .
j_gene: TRBJ2-3
d_gene: TRBD2

CDR3nt: TGCGCCAGCTCCGGTAGGGCATACGAGCAGTACTTC
CDR3aa: CASSGRAYEQYF
v_gene: TRBV5-1
abundance: .
j_gene: TRBJ2-7
d_gene: .

CDR3nt: TGTGCCTGGAGTGTCCAGGCCATGAGGCCCCTCCACTTT
CDR3aa: CAWSVQAMRPLHF
v_gene: TRBV30
abundance: .
j_gene: TRBJ1-6
d_gene: .

CDR3nt: TGTGCCAGCAGCTTAGCGCCCCAGGAAGGCATCGACGAGCAGTACTTC
CDR3aa: CASSLAPQEGIDEQYF
v_gene: TRBV7-6
abundance: few
j_gene: TRBJ2-7
d_gene: .

CDR3nt: TGTGCCAGCAGCTTGGAACTAGCGGGGGTTCATATCCAAGAGACCCAGTACTTC
CDR3aa: CASSLELAGVHIQETQYF
v_gene: TRBV5-5
abundance: .
j_gene: TRBJ2-5
d_gene: TRBD2

CDR3nt: TGCGCCAGCAGCCAACTGACGTGGACCGGTACCGGGGAGCTGTTTTTT
CDR3aa: CASSQLTWTGTGELFF
v_gene: TRBV4-1
abundance: .
j_gene: TRBJ2-2
d_gene: .

CDR3nt: TGTGCCATCAGTGTCGGTACAGGGGGCAGGGAAGGAACCGGGGAGCTGTTTTTT
CDR3aa: CAISVGTGGREGTGELFF
v_gene: TRBV10-3
abundance: .
j_gene: TRBJ2-2
d_gene: TRBD1

CDR3nt: TGTGCCAGCAGGTTCGGAGTCTACGAGCAGTACTTC
CDR3aa: CASRFGVYEQYF
v_gene: TRBV28
abundance: .
j_gene: TRBJ2-7
d_gene: .

CDR3nt: TGTGCCAGTAGTATTGGGGGTCAGCCCCAGCATTTT
CDR3aa: CASSIGGQPQHF
v_gene: TRBV19
abundance: .
j_gene: TRBJ1-5
d_gene: .

CDR3nt: TGTGCCAGCAGTTTATCCACACCGGGACAGGGGCTCACCTTTACCTACGAGCAGTACTTC
CDR3aa: CASSLSTPGQGLTFTYEQYF
v_gene: TRBV27
abundance: once
j_gene: TRBJ2-7
d_gene: TRBD1

CDR3nt: TGTGCCTGCACAGGGGGGACCTCCTACGAGCAGTACTTC
CDR3aa: CACTGGTSYEQYF
v_gene: TRBV7-6
abundance: .
j_gene: TRBJ2-7
d_gene: TRBD1